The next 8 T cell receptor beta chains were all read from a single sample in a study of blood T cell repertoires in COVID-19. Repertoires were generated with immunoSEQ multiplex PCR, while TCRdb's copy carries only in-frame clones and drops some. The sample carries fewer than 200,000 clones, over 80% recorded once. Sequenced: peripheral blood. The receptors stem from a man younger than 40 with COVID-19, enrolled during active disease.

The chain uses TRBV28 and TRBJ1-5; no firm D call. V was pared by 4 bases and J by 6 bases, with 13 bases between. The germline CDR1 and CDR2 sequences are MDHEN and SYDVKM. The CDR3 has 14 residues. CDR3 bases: TGTGCCAGCAGTTCCCGGGCGGGAGGTCAGCCCCAGCATTTT. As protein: CASSSRAGGQPQHF.

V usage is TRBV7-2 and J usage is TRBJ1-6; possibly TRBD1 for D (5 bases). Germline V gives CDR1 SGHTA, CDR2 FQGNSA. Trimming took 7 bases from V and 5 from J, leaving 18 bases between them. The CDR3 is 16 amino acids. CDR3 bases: TGTGCCAGCACCCCCCCCCGGGGGGGTGATAATTCACCCCTCCACTTT. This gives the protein CASTPPRGGDNSPLHF.

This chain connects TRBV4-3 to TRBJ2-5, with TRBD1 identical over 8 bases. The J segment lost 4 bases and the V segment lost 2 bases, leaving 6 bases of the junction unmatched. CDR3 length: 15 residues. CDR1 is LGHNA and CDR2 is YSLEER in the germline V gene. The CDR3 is CASSQTGGYGETQYF. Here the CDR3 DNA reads TGCGCCAGCAGCCAAACAGGGGGGTACGGAGAGACCCAGTACTTC.

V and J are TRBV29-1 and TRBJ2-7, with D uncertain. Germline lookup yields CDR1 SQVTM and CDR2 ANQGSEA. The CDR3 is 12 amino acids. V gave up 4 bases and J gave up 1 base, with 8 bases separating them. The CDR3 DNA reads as TGCAGCGTTGGTGGCAGTTCCTACGAGCAGTACTTC. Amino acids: CSVGGSSYEQYF.

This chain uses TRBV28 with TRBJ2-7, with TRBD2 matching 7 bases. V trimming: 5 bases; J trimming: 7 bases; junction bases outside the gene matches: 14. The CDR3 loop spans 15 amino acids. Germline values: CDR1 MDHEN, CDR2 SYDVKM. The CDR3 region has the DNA TGTGCCAGCAGTCGGGAAGTCGGGGGAGGGCGGGAGCAGTACTTC. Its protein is CASSREVGGGREQYF.

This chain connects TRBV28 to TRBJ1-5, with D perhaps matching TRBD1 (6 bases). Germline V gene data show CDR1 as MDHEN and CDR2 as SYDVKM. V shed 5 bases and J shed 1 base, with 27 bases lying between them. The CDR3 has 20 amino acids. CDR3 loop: CASSHLGRTETSGSNQPQHF. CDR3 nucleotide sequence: TGTGCCAGCAGTCATCTAGGTCGGACAGAGACTTCAGGCAGCAATCAGCCCCAGCATTTT.

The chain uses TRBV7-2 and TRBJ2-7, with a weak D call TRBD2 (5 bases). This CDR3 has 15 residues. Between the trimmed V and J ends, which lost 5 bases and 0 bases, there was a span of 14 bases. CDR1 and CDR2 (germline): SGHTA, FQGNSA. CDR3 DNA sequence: TGTGCCAGCAGCCAGCGGACGGTTAGCTCCTACGAGCAGTACTTC. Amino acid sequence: CASSQRTVSSYEQYF. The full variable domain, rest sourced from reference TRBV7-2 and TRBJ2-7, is GAGVSQSPSNKVTEKGKDVELRCDPISGHTALYWYRQSLGQGLEFLIYFQGNSAPDKSGLPSDRFSAERTGGSVSTLTIQRTQQEDSAVYLCASSQRTVSSYEQYFGPGTRLTVT.

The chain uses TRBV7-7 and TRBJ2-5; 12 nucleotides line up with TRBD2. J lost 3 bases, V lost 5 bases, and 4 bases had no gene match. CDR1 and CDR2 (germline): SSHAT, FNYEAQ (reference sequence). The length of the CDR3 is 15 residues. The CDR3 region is CASSQLAGGKETQYF. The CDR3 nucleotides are TGTGCCAGCAGCCAACTAGCGGGGGGCAAAGAGACCCAGTACTTC.